What follows are 4 T cell receptor beta chains derived from one specimen sequenced in a study of response to subunit inactivated influenza vaccine (dated 2018 in TCRdb). The library was generated by RT-PCR. For sequencing, an Illumina HiSeq 2500 was employed. TCRdb reprocessing: public reads trimmed at Q25 with fastp, clones called with MiXCR, in-frame beta chains kept. Here each entry gathers all rows of one CDR3 protein and keeps the most common genes and DNA. This sample comprises more than 150,000 distinct CDR3 sequences, around a tenth of them detected only once. The ten biggest clones cover approximately 10% of the sample. The sample was non-naive T cells sorted from PBMCs, taken on the day of vaccination. This specimen's cell subset or site label, interpreted: memory T cell fraction. The receptors here all came from a man between 45 and 60 years old who received an inactivated influenza vaccine. Donor details come from another sample of the same person, matched by shared clones.

The genes are TRBV10-2 and TRBJ2-5, with D unresolved. V lost 6 bases, J lost 1 base, and 9 bases lay in between. Germline V gives CDR1 WSHSY, CDR2 SAAADI. The CDR3 loop spans 13 amino acids. CDR3 residues: CASRRHLQETQYF. DNA of the CDR3: TGCGCCAGCAGGAGACACCTCCAAGAGACCCAGTACTTC.

This clonotype has at least ten counts. The chain uses TRBV4-1 and TRBJ2-1; D is undetermined. The V end was cut by 1 base, the J end by 1 base, with 14 bases between. The CDR3 sequence is 17 residues long. Germline CDR1 MGHRA, CDR2 YSYEKL. The CDR3 coding sequence is TGCGCCAGCAGCCAAGCGGATTTATTAGGGTCCTACAATGAGCAGTTCTTC. Residues: CASSQADLLGSYNEQFF.

This chain joins TRBV7-3 and TRBJ2-2; D is undetermined. The germline V gene encodes CDR1 SGHTA and CDR2 FQGTGA. With 1 base removed from V and 1 base from J, the gap between germline ends came to 4 bases. The CDR3 extends over 14 amino acids. The CDR3 is CASSLSWNTGELFF. The CDR3 DNA is TGTGCCAGCAGCTTAAGCTGGAACACCGGGGAGCTGTTTTTT.

In its sample, this clonotype was seen a few times. The chain is built from TRBV30 and TRBJ2-7; perhaps TRBD2 as D (6 bases). The V end was cut by 2 bases, the J end by 2 bases, with 10 bases between. The CDR3 contains 13 residues. Looked up from germline, CDR1 is GTSNPN and CDR2 is SVGIG (reference sequence). As DNA, the CDR3 is TGTGCCTGGAGTCGGGGAGGACCCTACGAGCAGTACTTC. Its protein is CAWSRGGPYEQYF.